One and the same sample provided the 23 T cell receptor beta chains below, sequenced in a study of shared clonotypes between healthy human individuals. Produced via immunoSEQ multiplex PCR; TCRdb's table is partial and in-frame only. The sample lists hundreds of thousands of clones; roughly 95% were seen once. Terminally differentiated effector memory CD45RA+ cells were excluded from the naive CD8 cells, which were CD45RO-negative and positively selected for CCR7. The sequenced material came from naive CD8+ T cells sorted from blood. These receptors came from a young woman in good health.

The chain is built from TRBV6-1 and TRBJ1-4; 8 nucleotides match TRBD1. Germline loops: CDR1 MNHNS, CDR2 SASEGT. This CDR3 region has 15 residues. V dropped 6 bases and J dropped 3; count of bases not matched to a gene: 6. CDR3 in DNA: TGTGCCAGCAGGCCCGACAGGGGTTCTAATGAAAAACTGTTTTTT. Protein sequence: CASRPDRGSNEKLFF.

The CDR3 is CASSEWSGTEAFF. Here the CDR3 DNA reads TGTGCCAGCAGTGAATGGTCAGGGACTGAAGCTTTCTTT. This chain uses TRBV2 with TRBJ1-1; perhaps TRBD1 as D (5 bases). This CDR3 comprises 13 residues. In germline, CDR1 is SNHLY, CDR2 FYNNEI. V was pared by 2 bases and J by 5 bases, with 9 bases between. Together with reference TRBV2 and TRBJ1-1, the CDR3 gives the full variable domain: EPEVTQTPSHQVTQMGQEVILRCVPISNHLYFYWYRQILGQKVEFLVSFYNNEISEKSEIFDDQFSVERPDGSNFTLKIRSTKLEDSAMYFCASSEWSGTEAFFGQGTRLTVV.

CDR3 DNA: TGTGCCAGCAGCCCTAGCCGGAATGAGCAGTTCTTC. This codes for CASSPSRNEQFF. J is TRBJ2-1 and V is TRBV27, with D perhaps matching TRBD2 (5 bases). Trimming took off 6 bases at V and 7 bases at J, with 10 bases between the two ends. The CDR3 consists of 12 residues. Germline values: CDR1 MNHEY, CDR2 SMNVEV (reference sequence).

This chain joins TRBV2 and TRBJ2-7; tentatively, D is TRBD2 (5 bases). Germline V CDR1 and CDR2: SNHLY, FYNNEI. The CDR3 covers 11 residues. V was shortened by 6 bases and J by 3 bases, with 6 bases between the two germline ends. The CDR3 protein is CASRDFYEQYF. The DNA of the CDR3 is TGTGCCAGCAGGGACTTCTACGAGCAGTACTTC.

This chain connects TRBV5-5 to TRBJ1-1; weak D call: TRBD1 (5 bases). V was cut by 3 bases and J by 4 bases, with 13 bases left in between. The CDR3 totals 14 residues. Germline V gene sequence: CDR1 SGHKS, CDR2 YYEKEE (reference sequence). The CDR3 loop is CASSSVGTRTEAFF. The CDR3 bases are TGTGCCAGCAGCTCGGTGGGGACGCGCACTGAAGCTTTCTTT.

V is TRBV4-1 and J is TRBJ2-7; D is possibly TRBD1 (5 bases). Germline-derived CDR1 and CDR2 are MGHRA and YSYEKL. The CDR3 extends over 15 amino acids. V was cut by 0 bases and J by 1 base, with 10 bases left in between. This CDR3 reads CASSQEGQGSYEQYF. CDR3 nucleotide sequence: TGCGCCAGCAGCCAAGAAGGCCAGGGTTCCTACGAGCAGTACTTC.

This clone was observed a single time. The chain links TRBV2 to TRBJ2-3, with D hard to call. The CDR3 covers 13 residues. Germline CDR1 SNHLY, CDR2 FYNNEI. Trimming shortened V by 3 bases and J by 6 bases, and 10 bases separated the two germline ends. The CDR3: CASSDRLLDTQYF. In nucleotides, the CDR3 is TGTGCCAGCAGTGACAGGTTACTGGATACGCAGTATTTT.

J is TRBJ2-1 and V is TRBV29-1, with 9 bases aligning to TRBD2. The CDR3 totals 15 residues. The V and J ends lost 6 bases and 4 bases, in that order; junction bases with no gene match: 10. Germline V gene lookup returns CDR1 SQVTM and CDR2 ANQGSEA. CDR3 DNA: TGCAGCGTAGTACGGTGGACTAGCGTATACAATGAGCAGTTCTTC. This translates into CSVVRWTSVYNEQFF.

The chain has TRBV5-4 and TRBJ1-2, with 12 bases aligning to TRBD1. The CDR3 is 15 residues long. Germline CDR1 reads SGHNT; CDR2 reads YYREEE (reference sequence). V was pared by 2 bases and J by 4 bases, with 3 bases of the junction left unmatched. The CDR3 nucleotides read TGTGCCAGCAGCTTCGGGACAGGGGGCACCTATGGCTACACCTTC. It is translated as CASSFGTGGTYGYTF.

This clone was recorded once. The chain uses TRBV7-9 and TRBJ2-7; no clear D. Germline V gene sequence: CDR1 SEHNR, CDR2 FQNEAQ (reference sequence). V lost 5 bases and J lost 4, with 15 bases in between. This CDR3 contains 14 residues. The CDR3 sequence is CASSGSSIGYEQYF. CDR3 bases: TGTGCCAGCAGCGGTAGTAGTATAGGTTACGAGCAGTACTTC.

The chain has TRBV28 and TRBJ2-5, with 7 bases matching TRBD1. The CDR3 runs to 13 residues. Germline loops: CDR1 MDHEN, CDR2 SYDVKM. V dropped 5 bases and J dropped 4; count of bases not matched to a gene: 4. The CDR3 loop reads CASSRQGRETQYF. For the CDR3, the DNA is TGTGCCAGCAGTCGACAGGGACGAGAGACCCAGTACTTC.

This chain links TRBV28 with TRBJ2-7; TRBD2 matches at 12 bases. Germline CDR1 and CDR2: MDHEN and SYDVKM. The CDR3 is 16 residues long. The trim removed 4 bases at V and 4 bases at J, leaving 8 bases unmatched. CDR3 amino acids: CASSSGLAGHAYEQYF. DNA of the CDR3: TGTGCCAGCAGTTCCGGACTAGCGGGACACGCATACGAGCAGTACTTC.

This chain's CDR3 is CASSLGRGEGGGGSQYF. The CDR3 coding sequence is TGTGCCAGCAGCTTAGGACGGGGAGAAGGCGGAGGTGGGTCCCAGTACTTC. The chain is built from TRBV7-8 and TRBJ2-5; perhaps TRBD2 as D (5 bases). The V and J ends lost 1 base and 9 bases respectively, with 24 bases between them. Germline V lookup: CDR1 SGHVS, CDR2 FQNEAQ. CDR3 size: 17 residues.

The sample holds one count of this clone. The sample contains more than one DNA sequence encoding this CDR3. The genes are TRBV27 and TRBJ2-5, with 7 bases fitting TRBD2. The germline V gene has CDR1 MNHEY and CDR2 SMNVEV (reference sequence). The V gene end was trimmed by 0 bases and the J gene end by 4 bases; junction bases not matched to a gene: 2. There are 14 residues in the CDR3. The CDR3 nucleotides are TGTGCCAGCAGTTTATCACGCGGGGGAGAGACCCAGTACTTC. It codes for CASSLSRGGETQYF.

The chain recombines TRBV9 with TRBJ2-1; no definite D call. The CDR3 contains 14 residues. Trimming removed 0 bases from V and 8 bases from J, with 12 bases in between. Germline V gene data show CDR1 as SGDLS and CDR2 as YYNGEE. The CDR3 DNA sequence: TGTGCCAGCAGCGTAGGGGTTAACTTCGATGAGCAGTTCTTC. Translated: CASSVGVNFDEQFF.

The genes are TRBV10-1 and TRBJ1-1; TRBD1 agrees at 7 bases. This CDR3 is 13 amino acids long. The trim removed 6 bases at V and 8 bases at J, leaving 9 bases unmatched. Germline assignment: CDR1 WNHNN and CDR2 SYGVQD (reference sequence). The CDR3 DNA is TGCGCCAGCAGCCGGGACAGTGGATTAGAAGCTTTCTTT. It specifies CASSRDSGLEAFF.

DNA for the CDR3: TGCGCCAGCAGCTTATACTGGACTGAGGCCTACGAGCAGTACTTC. Translated: CASSLYWTEAYEQYF. The rearrangement links TRBV4-1 to TRBJ2-7, with D possibly matching TRBD2 (5 bases). V was cut by 5 bases and J by 2 bases, with 16 bases left in between. This CDR3 is 15 amino acids long. CDR1 and CDR2 (germline): MGHRA, YSYEKL.

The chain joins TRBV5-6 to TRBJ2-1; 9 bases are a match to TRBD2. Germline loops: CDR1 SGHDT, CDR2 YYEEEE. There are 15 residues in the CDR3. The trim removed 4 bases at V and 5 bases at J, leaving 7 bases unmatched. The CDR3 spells CASSIGTSPNNEQFF. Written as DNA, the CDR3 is TGTGCCAGCAGCATCGGGACTAGCCCAAACAATGAGCAGTTCTTC.

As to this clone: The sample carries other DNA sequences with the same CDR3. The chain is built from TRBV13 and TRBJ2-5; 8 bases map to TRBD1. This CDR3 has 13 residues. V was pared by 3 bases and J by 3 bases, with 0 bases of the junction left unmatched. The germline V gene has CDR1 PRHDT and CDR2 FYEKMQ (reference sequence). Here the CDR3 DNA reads TGTGCCAGCAGCTTGGACAGGGAAGAGACCCAGTACTTC. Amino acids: CASSLDREETQYF.

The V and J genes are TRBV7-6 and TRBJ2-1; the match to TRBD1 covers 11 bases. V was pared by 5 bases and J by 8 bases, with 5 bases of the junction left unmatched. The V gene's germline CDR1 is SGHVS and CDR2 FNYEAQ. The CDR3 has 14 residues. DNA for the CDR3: TGTGCCAGCAGCGCTGGGACAGGGGGTTATGAGCAGTTCTTC. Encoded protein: CASSAGTGGYEQFF.

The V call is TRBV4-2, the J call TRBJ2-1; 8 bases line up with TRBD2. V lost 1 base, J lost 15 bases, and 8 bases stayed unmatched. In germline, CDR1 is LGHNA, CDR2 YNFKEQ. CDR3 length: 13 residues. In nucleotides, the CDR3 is TGTGCCAGCAGCCAAGGCGGGGCGGGAGGTATGTTCTTC. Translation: CASSQGGAGGMFF.

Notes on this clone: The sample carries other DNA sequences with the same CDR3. CDR3 DNA: TGTGCCAGCAGTTTAACAGGGTTAGACACTGAAGCTTTCTTT. Translating it yields CASSLTGLDTEAFF. The chain joins TRBV27 to TRBJ1-1, with a weak D call TRBD1 (6 bases). V was pared by 2 bases and J by 3 bases, with 10 bases between. Germline CDR1 MNHEY, CDR2 SMNVEV (reference sequence). The CDR3 is made up of 14 amino acids.

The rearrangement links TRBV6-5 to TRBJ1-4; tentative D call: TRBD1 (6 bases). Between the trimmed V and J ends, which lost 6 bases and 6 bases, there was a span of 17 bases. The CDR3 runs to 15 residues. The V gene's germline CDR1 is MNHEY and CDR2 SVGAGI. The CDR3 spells CASRPQGLVDEKLFF. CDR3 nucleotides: TGTGCCAGCAGACCACAGGGACTGGTGGATGAAAAACTGTTTTTT.